This TCR beta chain emerged from a study of T cells in Graves' hyperthyroidism and ophthalmopathy. Study results and limitations: Separation of ophthalmopathy from stable hyperthyroidism was achieved by a 13 V-J model. Blood also carried most thyroid clonotypes expanded above 0.001.

Germline V lookup: CDR1 SGHDN, CDR2 FVKESK. Between the trimmed V and J ends, which lost 2 bases and 0 bases, there was a span of 10 bases. This CDR3 comprises 16 residues. The source material, RNA transcripts, was used to amplify TCR beta CDR3 regions. The HTBI primer set drove a first-round RT-PCR of the TCR CDR3. MiXCR was run by TCRdb on the multiplex PCR reads, yielding one entry per CDR3 protein. The sample lists almost 600,000 distinct CDR3 sequences; 11% to 15% were seen once. Diagnosing involved the use of clinical symptoms, serum thyroxine and TRAb, thyroid ultrasound and orbital computed tomography. At first hyperthyroidism diagnosis, before any ophthalmopathy symptoms, the blood sample was collected. This clonotype was seen repeatedly, ten times or more. Antigen specificity is unknown.

Sequencing input: blood. The receptor comes from a woman aged 25 to 39 with Graves' hyperthyroidism that later progressed to Graves' ophthalmopathy. The rearrangement links TRBV14 to TRBJ2-2, with D perhaps matching TRBD2 (6 bases). CDR3 nucleotide sequence: TGTGCCAGCAGCCAATGGGGCGGGGCGAACACCGGGGAGCTGTTTTTT. Encoded protein: CASSQWGGANTGELFF.